A single sample gave rise to the 7 T cell receptor beta chains below, sequenced in a study of Ad26.COV2.S vaccination and SARS-CoV-2 variants. Noted treatment: about 20 received Ad26.COV2.S at low or high dose, single or two shots; 5 received placebo; per-sample allocation not given. The samples date from day 63 after the first vaccine or placebo injection. Repertoires were generated with immunoSEQ multiplex PCR, while TCRdb's copy carries only in-frame clones and drops some. The sample holds about 350,000 clones; 75% to 90% are singletons and the top ten take about 10%. Sequenced material: peripheral blood, taken in a trial of Ad26.COV2.S vaccine versus placebo. The receptors were gathered from a person aged 18-60 years who received the Ad26.COV2.S COVID-19 vaccine or a placebo.

The rearrangement links TRBV28 to TRBJ1-3, with TRBD1 as a possible D gene (5 bases). Trimming pared 4 bases from V and 0 bases from J, leaving 13 bases between. CDR3 length: 16 residues. Germline CDR1 MDHEN, CDR2 SYDVKM. CDR3 protein: CASSSLGLSSGNTIYF. As DNA, the CDR3 is TGTGCCAGCAGTTCCTTGGGGCTGAGCTCTGGAAACACCATATATTTT.

CDR3 sequence: CASSPNSGGTDTQYF. The CDR3 nucleotides read TGCGCCAGCAGTCCTAATTCGGGAGGCACAGATACGCAGTATTTT. The rearrangement links TRBV23-1 to TRBJ2-3; D perhaps matches TRBD2 (6 bases). TRBV23-1 has ORF status, its function being uncertain. V lost 4 bases and J 1 base, leaving 12 bases between the germline ends. The CDR3 is 15 amino acids.

This clone was observed a single time. The chain is built from TRBV6-5 and TRBJ1-1, with 9 bases aligning to TRBD1. The V segment lost 10 bases and the J segment 1 base; nucleotides outside the gene matches: 4. The germline CDR1 and CDR2 sequences are MNHEY and SVGAGI. This CDR3 comprises 13 residues. The CDR3 coding sequence is TGTGCCATACGACAGGGGGGGAACACTGAAGCTTTCTTT. It codes for CAIRQGGNTEAFF.

The chain couples TRBV5-1 to TRBJ1-2; 9 bases match TRBD1. Germline V gene lookup returns CDR1 SGHRS and CDR2 YFSETQ. Trimming took 4 bases from V and 4 from J; bases not matched to a gene: 8. The CDR3 sequence is 15 residues long. Here the CDR3 DNA reads TGCGCCAGCAGCCGGGGACAGGGAGTGGGCTATGGCTACACCTTC. Encoded protein: CASSRGQGVGYGYTF. The variable domain in full, completed from reference TRBV5-1 and TRBJ1-2, reads KAGVTQTPRYLIKTRGQQVTLSCSPISGHRSVSWYQQTPGQGLQFLFEYFSETQRNKGNFPGRFSGRQFSNSRSEMNVSTLELGDSALYLCASSRGQGVGYGYTFGSGTRLTVV.

The chain recombines TRBV5-4 with TRBJ2-3; weak D call: TRBD2 (6 bases). The CDR3 totals 15 residues. V was pared by 1 base and J by 1 base, with 10 bases between. The germline V gene has CDR1 SGHNT and CDR2 YYREEE (reference sequence). The CDR3 DNA is TGTGCCAGCAGCTTGAACCCTAGCGGCACAGATACGCAGTATTTT. As protein: CASSLNPSGTDTQYF. The full variable domain, in which reference TRBV5-4 and TRBJ2-3 provide the parts outside the CDR3, is ETGVTQSPTHLIKTRGQQVTLRCSSQSGHNTVSWYQQALGQGPQFIFQYYREEENGRGNFPPRFSGLQFPNYSSELNVNALELDDSALYLCASSLNPSGTDTQYFGPGTRLTVL.

The genes are TRBV27 and TRBJ2-1, with D tentatively TRBD2 (6 bases). The CDR3 has 15 amino acids. With 1 base removed from V and 8 bases from J, the gap between germline ends came to 15 bases. CDR1 and CDR2 from the germline V gene are MNHEY and SMNVEV (reference sequence). The CDR3, as DNA: TGTGCCAGCAGTTTATGGGGGGAGGTTGGCGATGAGCAGTTCTTC. The encoded protein is CASSLWGEVGDEQFF.

To note about this clone: Other DNA sequences in the sample encode the same CDR3. J is TRBJ2-7 and V is TRBV27; D remains ambiguous. The length of the CDR3 is 11 residues. Trimming took 6 bases from V and 3 from J, leaving 6 bases between them. Germline assignment: CDR1 MNHEY and CDR2 SMNVEV (reference sequence). The CDR3, as DNA: TGTGCCAGCAGGGTGGGCTACGAGCAGTACTTC. This gives the protein CASRVGYEQYF.